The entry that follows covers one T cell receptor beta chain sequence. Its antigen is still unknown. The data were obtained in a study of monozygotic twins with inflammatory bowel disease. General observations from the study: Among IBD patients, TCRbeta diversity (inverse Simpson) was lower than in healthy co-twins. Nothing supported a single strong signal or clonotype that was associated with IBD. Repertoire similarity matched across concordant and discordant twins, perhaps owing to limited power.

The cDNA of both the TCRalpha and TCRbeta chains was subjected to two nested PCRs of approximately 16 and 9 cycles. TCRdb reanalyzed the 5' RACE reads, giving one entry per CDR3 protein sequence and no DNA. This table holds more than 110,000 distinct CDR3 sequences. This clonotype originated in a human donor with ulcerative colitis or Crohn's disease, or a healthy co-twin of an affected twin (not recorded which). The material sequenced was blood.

Here the CDR3 reads CSVTGGNTIYF. V and J are TRBV20-1 and TRBJ1-3; TCRdb reports TRBD1, a call that lacks DNA to check it against. This CDR3 contains 11 residues. Per the germline V gene, CDR1 is DFQATT and CDR2 is SNEGSKA (reference sequence).